Each of the 25 T cell receptor beta chains below was sequenced from the same sample in a study of post-analysis software for immune sequencing data. Antigens of these TCRs are unknown. Notes on the study in general: Roughly five TRBV segments were more frequent in patients than controls; TRBV5-6, TRBV5-1 and TRBV20-1 belonged to this group.

Incorporated into the TCR beta cDNA libraries were unique molecular identifiers, which served to reduce PCR and sequencing biases. TCRdb re-analysed the PCR reads in MiXCR, keeping a single row per CDR3 protein. The sample contains around 770,000 distinct CDR3 sequences, about 43% of which appear only once. The sequencing input was blood. The source of these receptors is a girl between 10 and 17 years old with multiple sclerosis.

This clonotype has a handful of counts. V is TRBV6-5 and J is TRBJ2-7; 8 nucleotides agree with TRBD2. Trimming at V came to 0 bases and at J to 5 bases, leaving 9 bases not matched to a gene. Germline V lookup: CDR1 MNHEY, CDR2 SVGAGI. This CDR3 has 16 amino acids. In nucleotides, the CDR3 is TGTGCCAGCAGTTACTCTAGGACTAGCAGTCTCCACGAGCAGTACTTC. Its translation is CASSYSRTSSLHEQYF.

This clonotype was seen a handful of times. V and J are TRBV29-1 and TRBJ1-1, with D maybe TRBD1 (5 bases). The V end lost 1 base, the J end lost 1 base, and 10 bases lay between the germline ends. The CDR3 loop spans 14 amino acids. CDR1 is SQVTM and CDR2 is ANQGSEA in the germline V gene. CDR3 amino acids: CSVEGRTPNTEAFF. The CDR3 DNA reads as TGCAGCGTTGAAGGGCGGACACCGAACACTGAAGCTTTCTTT.

About this clonotype itself: The germline gene is not matched at one end of the junction; a read error may be the cause. CDR3 protein: CARTGVESFF. The CDR3 DNA sequence: TGTGCCAGAACAGGGGTTGAATCTTTCTTT. The chain carries TRBV6-5 and TRBJ1-1; 7 bases match TRBD1. Germline CDR1 MNHEY, CDR2 SVGAGI. The CDR3 has 10 residues.

The genes are TRBV6-5 and TRBJ1-1; 7 bases are shared with TRBD1. This CDR3 has 14 amino acids. The germline CDR1 and CDR2 sequences are MNHEY and SVGAGI. Unmatched junction bases numbered 8, after V lost 6 bases and J lost 4 bases. In DNA, the CDR3 is TGTGCCAGCAGGTTGACAGGGTGGGTCACTGAAGCTTTCTTT. It translates to CASRLTGWVTEAFF.

The rearrangement joins TRBV29-1 to TRBJ2-1, with 9 bases fitting TRBD2. The junction had 9 bases not matched to a gene; V was cut back by 6 bases and J by 6 bases. The length of the CDR3 is 14 residues. Germline V gene lookup returns CDR1 SQVTM and CDR2 ANQGSEA. The CDR3 spells CSVRREGFFNEQFF. Here the CDR3 DNA reads TGCAGCGTCAGGCGGGAGGGGTTCTTCAATGAGCAGTTCTTC.

The V and J genes are TRBV7-2 and TRBJ2-5; D possibly uses TRBD1 or TRBD2 (6 bases each). Germline loops: CDR1 SGHTA, CDR2 FQGNSA. The V end lost 8 bases, the J end lost 5 bases, and 15 bases lay between the germline ends. CDR3 size: 13 residues. The CDR3 DNA reads TGTGCCAGCTCCAAGGGGGGTTACGAGACCCAGTACTTC. Protein: CASSKGGYETQYF.

The chain is built from TRBV7-8 and TRBJ2-5; tentative D call: TRBD2 (5 bases). Germline lookup yields CDR1 SGHVS and CDR2 FQNEAQ. This CDR3 contains 15 residues. V dropped 1 base and J dropped 11 bases, with 20 bases sitting between them. CDR3 amino acids: CASSLVSLAYNEQYF. The CDR3 coding sequence is TGTGCCAGCAGCTTAGTGTCCCTAGCCTACAATGAGCAGTACTTC. Complete variable domain (other parts from reference TRBV7-8 and TRBJ2-5): GAGVSQSPRYKVAKRGQDVALRCDPISGHVSLFWYQQALGQGPEFLTYFQNEAQLDKSGLPSDRFFAERPEGSVSTLKIQRTQQEDSAVYLCASSLVSLAYNEQYFGPGTRLLVL.

The rearrangement joins TRBV5-8 to TRBJ2-3; D is possibly TRBD2 (6 bases). This CDR3 region has 14 residues. Trimming left V 4 bases short and J 5 bases short, with 14 bases between. In germline, CDR1 is SGHTS, CDR2 YDEGEE. CDR3 coding DNA: TGTGCCAGCAGCCTAGCGCCGAGGGGAGATACGCAGTATTTT. Amino acid sequence: CASSLAPRGDTQYF.

This sequence joins TRBV5-1 and TRBJ2-4, with TRBD2 as a possible D gene (6 bases). Judging by the DNA end, TRBJ2-7 fits better; the J call may be wrong. The CDR3 extends over 15 amino acids. The germline V gene encodes CDR1 SGHRS and CDR2 YFSETQ. In DNA form, the CDR3 reads TGCGCCAGCAGTCTCACCGGGGGTGTACCCTACGAGCAGTACTTC. Protein product: CASSLTGGVPYEQYF.

The V gene is TRBV20-1, the J gene TRBJ2-5; D may correspond to TRBD1 or TRBD2 (5 bases each). Trimming cost V 1 base and J 5 bases, with 8 bases left between them. The CDR3 is 12 amino acids. The germline gives CDR1 DFQATT, CDR2 SNEGSKA (reference sequence). CDR3 residues: CSARGDAETQYF. CDR3 nucleotide sequence: TGCAGTGCTAGAGGGGACGCTGAGACCCAGTACTTC.

The chain recombines TRBV10-3 with TRBJ2-1, with a tentative D call TRBD1 (6 bases). V dropped 0 bases and J dropped 0 bases, with 6 bases sitting between them. The CDR3 loop spans 15 amino acids. In germline, CDR1 is ENHRY, CDR2 SYGVKD. CDR3 amino acids: CAISESTGSYNEQFF. CDR3 bases: TGTGCCATCAGTGAGTCGACAGGCTCCTACAATGAGCAGTTCTTC.

The CDR3: CSMTGTGDTGELFF. The CDR3 nucleotides are TGCAGCATGACCGGGACAGGGGACACCGGGGAGCTGTTTTTT. J is TRBJ2-2 and V is TRBV29-1, with TRBD1 identical over 10 bases. The CDR3 runs to 14 residues. V lost 8 bases to trimming and J lost 3 bases; unmatched junction nucleotides: 6. Germline V gene sequence: CDR1 SQVTM, CDR2 ANQGSEA.

This chain uses TRBV4-2 with TRBJ2-3; weak D call: TRBD1 (6 bases). Germline values: CDR1 LGHNA, CDR2 YNFKEQ. The CDR3 loop spans 15 amino acids. V was trimmed by 1 base and J by 5 bases, leaving 13 bases between them. CDR3 sequence: CASSQGLLQGDTQYF. As DNA, the CDR3 is TGTGCCAGCAGCCAAGGTCTCTTACAGGGAGATACGCAGTATTTT.

The rearrangement uses TRBV6-5 and TRBJ1-1; 9 bases map to TRBD1. With V trimmed by 6 bases and J by 7 bases, 6 bases remained unmatched. Germline assignment: CDR1 MNHEY and CDR2 SVGAGI. The CDR3 has 13 residues. As DNA, the CDR3 is TGTGCCAGCAGCGCGGACAGGGGATTTGAAGCTTTCTTT. Amino acid sequence: CASSADRGFEAFF.

In its sample, this clonotype was seen a few times. The J gene is TRBJ2-1, the V gene TRBV6-2 or TRBV6-3; either TRBD1 or TRBD2 may fit D (6 bases each). Germline loops: CDR1 MNHEY, CDR2 SVGEGT. Trimming pared 6 bases from V and 4 bases from J, leaving 22 bases between. This CDR3 has 17 amino acids. In DNA form, the CDR3 reads TGTGCCAGCAGGAACCCGACAGGCGGGGCATTGTACAATGAGCAGTTCTTC. Translating it yields CASRNPTGGALYNEQFF.

This clonotype was seen a few times. The chain joins TRBV10-3 to TRBJ2-1, with 7 bases that match TRBD2. Germline CDR1 reads ENHRY; CDR2 reads SYGVKD. The CDR3 is 15 residues long. Trimming cost V 0 bases and J 9 bases; bases outside gene matches: 8. The DNA for the CDR3 is TGTGCCATCAGTGAGTCAGGACTAGTAGGGAGTGAGCAGTTCTTC. Residues: CAISESGLVGSEQFF.

The V and J genes are TRBV29-1 and TRBJ2-1, with 7 positions matching TRBD2. The CDR3 totals 16 residues. Germline CDR1 and CDR2: SQVTM and ANQGSEA. V lost 3 bases, J lost 6 bases, and 14 bases stayed unmatched. This CDR3 is CSVESSPGGVGNEQFF. For the CDR3, the DNA is TGCAGCGTTGAGTCGTCCCCGGGAGGAGTGGGCAATGAGCAGTTCTTC.

This clonotype has ten or more counts. A much more abundant neighbour one base away suggests this may be a read error. V is TRBV10-2 and J is TRBJ1-2; D uncertain. The germline V gene has CDR1 WSHSY and CDR2 SAAADI. The CDR3 loop spans 14 amino acids. The CDR3 DNA reads as TGCGCCAGCAGGGAGTCAAGTGACGTCTATGGCTACACCTTC. Its protein product is CASRESSDVYGYTF.

The sample holds a few counts of this clonotype. The chain combines TRBV6-5 with TRBJ2-3; D ambiguous. The CDR3 is 14 amino acids. Germline V gives CDR1 MNHEY, CDR2 SVGAGI. V was clipped by 6 bases and J by 0 bases, with 10 bases between them. In DNA, the CDR3 is TGTGCCAGCAGAAACAGAGAAAGCACAGATACGCAGTATTTT. It yields the protein CASRNRESTDTQYF.

CDR3 loop: CASSLTPRSEQYF. The CDR3 DNA follows: TGTGCCAGCAGCTTAACCCCCAGGAGCGAGCAGTACTTC. The chain combines TRBV7-3 with TRBJ2-7; D is uncertain. Germline assignment: CDR1 SGHTA and CDR2 FQGTGA. V lost 0 bases to trimming and J lost 6 bases, with 9 bases between them. The CDR3 consists of 13 residues.

The V gene is TRBV12-3 or TRBV12-4, the J gene TRBJ2-1; 9 bases match TRBD2. J lost 6 bases, V lost 6 bases, and 9 bases had no gene match. The CDR3 contains 15 residues. The DNA of the CDR3 is TGTGCCAGCAGCCTTAGCGGGAGAATCGGCAATGAGCAGTTCTTC. It translates to CASSLSGRIGNEQFF.

This clonotype was seen only a few times. J is TRBJ2-7 and V is TRBV12-3 or TRBV12-4; D is unclear. The CDR3 spans 13 residues. V gave up 6 bases and J gave up 2 bases, with 11 bases separating them. The CDR3 DNA reads as TGTGCCAGCAGCCCGACGGTAACCTACGAGCAGTACTTC. Translated, it gives CASSPTVTYEQYF.

J is TRBJ2-3 and V is TRBV27; D ambiguous. The CDR3 extends over 14 amino acids. Germline CDR1 and CDR2: MNHEY and SMNVEV (reference sequence). The V gene lost 5 bases and the J gene lost 0 bases, with 9 bases spanning the gap. The chain's CDR3 is CASSPPLSTDTQYF. DNA of the CDR3: TGTGCCAGCAGTCCCCCGCTTAGCACAGATACGCAGTATTTT.

This chain joins TRBV6-5 and TRBJ1-1; a weak D match, TRBD1 (5 bases). Germline V gene sequence: CDR1 MNHEY, CDR2 SVGAGI. The CDR3 extends over 14 amino acids. V dropped 4 bases and J dropped 0 bases, with 9 bases sitting between them. CDR3: CASSFRDMNTEAFF. As DNA, the CDR3 is TGTGCCAGCAGTTTCAGGGATATGAACACTGAAGCTTTCTTT.

The rearrangement links TRBV25-1 to TRBJ2-1; 9 bases line up with TRBD2. The CDR3 is 17 amino acids. With 2 bases clipped from V and 9 bases from J, the junction kept 14 bases outside the gene matches. Germline CDR1 and CDR2: MGHDK and SYGVNS. The CDR3 here is CASSELTSGRMSTEQFF. The CDR3 bases are TGTGCCAGCAGTGAACTAACAAGCGGGAGGATGTCCACTGAGCAGTTCTTC.